The rows below give T cell receptor beta chains drawn from one sample of a study of blood T cell repertoires in COVID-19. The repertoire was sequenced with immunoSEQ multiplex PCR; TCRdb's copy has only in-frame clones and lacks some. The sample yields about 120,000 clones, 85% seen once. Sequencing was carried out using peripheral blood. The receptors originated from a man older than 75 with acute or convalescent COVID-19. Each CDR3 is given with its conserved first and last residue. The D gene is left open where the match is weak. Clone size is given for some rows only: seen once, a few or many times, or a class if the clone is expanded.

d_gene	abundance	v_gene	j_gene	CDR3nt	CDR3aa
TRBD1	few	TRBV5-8	TRBJ1-2	TGTGCCAGCAGCTTTCCGACCACGGACAGGGGATCCGAAGGCTACACCTTC	CASSFPTTDRGSEGYTF
TRBD2	.	TRBV7-9	TRBJ2-3	TGTGCCAGCAGCACTCGACAGGGGAAGAAGACTAGCGGGGTTTCAGATACGCAGTATTTT	CASSTRQGKKTSGVSDTQYF
TRBD1	.	TRBV7-2	TRBJ2-1	TGTGCCAGCAGCTCGGGACAGGACAGCAGTGAGCAGTTCTTC	CASSSGQDSSEQFF
TRBD2	.	TRBV10-3	TRBJ2-3	TGTGCCATCAGATTAGCGGGAGCGCCCACAGATACGCAGTATTTT	CAIRLAGAPTDTQYF
.	.	TRBV18	TRBJ2-3	TGTGCCAGCTCACCACCCGGGGTCGAGATAGATACGCAGTATTTT	CASSPPGVEIDTQYF
.	.	TRBV3-1/TRBV3-2	TRBJ2-1	TGTGCCAGCAGCCAAGACAGTTGGGAGCAGTTCTTC	CASSQDSWEQFF
TRBD2	.	TRBV5-1	TRBJ2-1	TGCGCCAGCAGCCAGGGACTAGCGGGGGGACACAATGAGCAGTTCTTC	CASSQGLAGGHNEQFF
.	.	TRBV4-2	TRBJ1-6	TGTGCCAGCAGCCAGGAAGGGGGCTCCTATAATTCACCCCTCCACTTT	CASSQEGGSYNSPLHF
TRBD1	few	TRBV25-1	TRBJ1-4	TGTGCCAGCAGGGCGGCAGGGGGCGGTGAAAAACTGTTTTTT	CASRAAGGGEKLFF
TRBD2	.	TRBV7-3	TRBJ2-5	TGTGCCAGCAGCCTTAGCGGGAGGGCCCAAGAGACCCAGTACTTC	CASSLSGRAQETQYF
TRBD1	.	TRBV27	TRBJ1-1	TGTGCCAGCGGAACAGGGGGATGGACTGAAGCTTTCTTT	CASGTGGWTEAFF
.	.	TRBV12-3/TRBV12-4	TRBJ1-2	TGTGCCAGCAATGTCGGTACAGGGAATGGCTACACCTTC	CASNVGTGNGYTF
.	.	TRBV23-1	TRBJ2-3	TGCGCCGGGCGTTGTGGTGAGCAGGGGACAGATACGCAGTATTTT	CAGRCGEQGTDTQYF
TRBD1	.	TRBV10-3	TRBJ1-5	TGTGCCATCAGTGGACAGGGCGATAGCAATCAGCCCCAGCATTTT	CAISGQGDSNQPQHF
.	.	TRBV5-1	TRBJ1-1	TGCGCCAGCAGTTCCGGGACATCGAACACTGAAGCTTTCTTT	CASSSGTSNTEAFF
TRBD1	.	TRBV4-1	TRBJ2-2	TGCGCCAGCAGCCAAGTTCCGGGGGGGACAGGGGGCAACACCGGGGAGCTGTTTTTT	CASSQVPGGTGGNTGELFF
TRBD1	.	TRBV9	TRBJ1-4	TGTGCCAGCAGCGTAGGTGACAGGGGGCGTGAAAAACTGTTTTTT	CASSVGDRGREKLFF
.	.	TRBV19	TRBJ2-7	TGTGCCAGTAGTAGATGGGGCGGGATCTCCTACGAGCAGTACTTC	CASSRWGGISYEQYF
.	.	TRBV23-1	TRBJ1-2	TGCGCCAGCAGTCATTGCCTACAGGCCTATGGCTACACCTTC	CASSHCLQAYGYTF
.	.	TRBV24-1	TRBJ1-2	TGTGCCACCAGTGATTATACAGGTCATGAGGGCTACACCTTC	CATSDYTGHEGYTF
TRBD1	.	TRBV5-1	TRBJ2-7	TGCGCCAGCAGCTTGGCCCAGGGGGCGCCCTACGAGCAGTACTTC	CASSLAQGAPYEQYF
.	.	TRBV7-9	TRBJ2-3	TGTGCCAGCAGCTTAGGCCGAGGGCATACGCAGTATTTT	CASSLGRGHTQYF
.	once	TRBV19	TRBJ1-2	TGTGCCAGTAGGAGCAAGGGGGAAGGAGGCTACACCTTC	CASRSKGEGGYTF
TRBD2	.	TRBV3-1/TRBV3-2	TRBJ2-3	TGTGCCAGCAGCCCGGGACTAGCTAGCACAGATACGCAGTATTTT	CASSPGLASTDTQYF
.	.	TRBV6-1	TRBJ2-7	TGTGCCAGCAGTGAAAGGGGACTCTCCTACGAGCAGTACTTC	CASSERGLSYEQYF
.	.	TRBV2	TRBJ1-6	TGTGCCAGCACCCCCGAGGCCCCCCGGGGTTCACCCCTCCACTTT	CASTPEAPRGSPLHF
.	.	TRBV28	TRBJ1-5	TGTGCCAGCAGTTTATTACAGTCTTATAGCAATCAGCCCCAGCATTTT	CASSLLQSYSNQPQHF
TRBD1	.	TRBV27	TRBJ2-1	TGTGCCAGCAGTCGCGGACAGGTGGTTAACAATGAGCAGTTCTTC	CASSRGQVVNNEQFF
.	.	TRBV5-6	TRBJ1-2	TGTGCCAGCAGCTTGTATGGGAGTTATGGCTACACCTTC	CASSLYGSYGYTF
TRBD1	.	TRBV2	TRBJ1-5	TGTGCCAGCAGGGGACAGGGACTAATCGGCAATCAGCCCCAGCATTTT	CASRGQGLIGNQPQHF
TRBD1	.	TRBV6-5	TRBJ1-2	TGTGCCAGCAGTACCGGACAGGGTGGTAGGGGCTACACCTTC	CASSTGQGGRGYTF
.	.	TRBV5-1	TRBJ1-1	TGCGCCAGCAGCCCCCCGGGGGGGGTGAACACTGAAGCTTTCTTT	CASSPPGGVNTEAFF
TRBD1	.	TRBV5-6	TRBJ1-6	TGTGCCAGCACCCGTTCGGGACAGGTTAATTCACCCCTCCACTTT	CASTRSGQVNSPLHF
.	.	TRBV11-2	TRBJ2-7	TGTGCCAGCAGCTTAGGGCAAAGTTACTACGAGCAGTACTTC	CASSLGQSYYEQYF
TRBD1	.	TRBV27	TRBJ1-2	TGTGCCAGCACCCGTACAGGGGGCCCTAACTATGGCTACACCTTC	CASTRTGGPNYGYTF
TRBD2	.	TRBV19	TRBJ2-3	TGTGCCAGTAGCGGGGGGGAGGGCACGCAGTATTTT	CASSGGEGTQYF